The present TCR beta chain was sequenced within a study of Ad26.COV2.S vaccination and SARS-CoV-2 variants. Whole-study results and caveats: Spike-specific CD8+ and CD4+ T cell responses reportedly showed substantial breadth after vaccination. Placebo and vaccine recipients had non-spike TCR breadth that was similar. Vaccinated individuals (as opposed to placebo recipients) had higher spike-specific TCR breadth.

The CDR3 length is 15 residues. V was clipped by 0 bases and J by 6 bases, with 13 bases between them. CDR1 is SGDLS, CDR2 YYNGEE, per germline. A word on this clone: Its antigen is undetermined.

The protocol was immunoSEQ multiplex PCR, while the TCRdb copy is restricted to in-frame clones and leaves out a portion. This table holds approximately 340,000 clones, approximately 90% found once. This receptor was obtained from a human donor who had recovered from COVID-19. This sample comprised peripheral blood, obtained after recovery from COVID-19. The chain employs TRBV9 and TRBJ2-1; TRBD2 is a possible D gene (7 bases). The CDR3 nucleotides are TGTGCCAGCAGCGTAGCTACGGGGGGCATCAATGAGCAGTTCTTC. Its translation is CASSVATGGINEQFF.